This TCR beta chain was sequenced during a study of T-cell reconstitution after alpha-beta-depleted transplantation in children. The CDR3 runs to 16 residues. Germline loops: CDR1 SNHLY, CDR2 FYNNEI. V lost 1 base, J lost 0 bases, and 10 bases lay in between. This clonotype came up a few times. What it binds is unknown. Researchers prepared the TCRbeta library using unique molecular identifiers, the study reports. TCRdb itself ran the PCR reads through MiXCR, one entry per CDR3 protein. The repertoire includes 90,000 to 130,000 distinct CDR3 sequences, approximately 6% of them detected once, and 20% to 25% sits in the top ten. Study-level findings and limits: At one year after transplant, newly produced T cells mostly accounted for T-cell counts and diversity.

The sample was PBMCs, mostly from graft donor cells, taken 360 days after TCRalphabeta/CD19-depleted stem cell transplant. J is TRBJ1-3 and V is TRBV2; no clear D. The sequence was collected from a male patient between 2 and 10 years old who had a stem cell transplant for acute lymphoblastic leukemia, so the T cells may come from the graft donor. The CDR3 bases are TGTGCCAGCAGTGAAGGTTACCGCTTCTCTGGAAACACCATATATTTT. Residues: CASSEGYRFSGNTIYF.